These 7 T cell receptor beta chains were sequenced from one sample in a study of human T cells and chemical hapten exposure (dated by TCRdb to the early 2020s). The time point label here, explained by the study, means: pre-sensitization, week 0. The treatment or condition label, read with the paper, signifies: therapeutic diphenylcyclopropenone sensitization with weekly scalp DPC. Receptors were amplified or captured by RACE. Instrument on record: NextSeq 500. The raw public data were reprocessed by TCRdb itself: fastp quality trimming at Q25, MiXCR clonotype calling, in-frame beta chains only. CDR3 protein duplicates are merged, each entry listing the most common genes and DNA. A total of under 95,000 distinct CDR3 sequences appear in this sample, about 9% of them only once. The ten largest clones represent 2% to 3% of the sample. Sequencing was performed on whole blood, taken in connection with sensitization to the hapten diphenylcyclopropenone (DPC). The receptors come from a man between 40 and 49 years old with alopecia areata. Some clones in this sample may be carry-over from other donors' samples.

The CDR3 spells CSVEEGQRAGELFF. The CDR3 bases are TGCAGCGTTGAAGAAGGACAAAGGGCTGGGGAGCTGTTTTTT. The chain combines TRBV29-1 with TRBJ2-2, with a weak D call TRBD1 (5 bases). The CDR3 length is 14 residues. From germline, CDR1 is SQVTM and CDR2 ANQGSEA. Trimming left V 0 bases short and J 8 bases short, with 13 bases between.

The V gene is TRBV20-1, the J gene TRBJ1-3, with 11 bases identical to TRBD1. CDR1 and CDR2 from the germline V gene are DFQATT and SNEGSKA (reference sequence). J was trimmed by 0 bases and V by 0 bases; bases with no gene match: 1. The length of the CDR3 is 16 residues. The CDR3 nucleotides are TGCAGTGCTAGAGACGGGACAGGGGGCTCTGGAAACACCATATATTTT. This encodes CSARDGTGGSGNTIYF.

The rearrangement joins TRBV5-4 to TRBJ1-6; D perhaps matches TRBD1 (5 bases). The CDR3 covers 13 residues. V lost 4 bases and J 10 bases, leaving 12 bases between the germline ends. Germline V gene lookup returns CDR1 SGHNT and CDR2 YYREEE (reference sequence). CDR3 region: CASSGDHTSPLHF. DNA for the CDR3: TGTGCCAGCAGCGGGGACCATACCTCACCCCTCCACTTT.

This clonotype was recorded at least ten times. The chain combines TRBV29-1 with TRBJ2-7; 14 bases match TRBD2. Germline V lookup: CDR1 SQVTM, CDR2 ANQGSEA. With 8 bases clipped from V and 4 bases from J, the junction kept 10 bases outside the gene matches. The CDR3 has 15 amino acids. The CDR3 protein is CSSSGTSGSLYEQYF. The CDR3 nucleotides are TGCAGCTCCTCCGGGACTAGCGGGAGCTTGTACGAGCAGTACTTC.

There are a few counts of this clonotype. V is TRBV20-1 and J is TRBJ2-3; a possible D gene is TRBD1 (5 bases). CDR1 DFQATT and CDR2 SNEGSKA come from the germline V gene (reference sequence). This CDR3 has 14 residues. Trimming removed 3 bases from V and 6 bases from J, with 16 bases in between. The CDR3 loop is CSARVWGLGDTQYF. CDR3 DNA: TGCAGTGCTAGGGTCTGGGGCCTTGGGGATACGCAGTATTTT.

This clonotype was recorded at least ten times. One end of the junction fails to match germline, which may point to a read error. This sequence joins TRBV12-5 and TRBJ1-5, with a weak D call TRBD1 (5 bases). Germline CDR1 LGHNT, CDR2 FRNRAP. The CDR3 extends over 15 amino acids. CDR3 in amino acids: CASGLGVDSNQPQHF. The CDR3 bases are TGTGCTAGTGGTTTGGGGGTCGACAGCAATCAACCCCAGCATTTT.

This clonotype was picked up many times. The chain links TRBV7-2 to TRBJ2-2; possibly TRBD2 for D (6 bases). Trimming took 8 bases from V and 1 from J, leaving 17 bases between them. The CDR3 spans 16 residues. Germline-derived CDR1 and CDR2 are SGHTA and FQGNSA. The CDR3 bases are TGTGCCAGCGGGTCCGCGGGGATGTTGAACACCGGGGAGCTGTTTTTT. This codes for CASGSAGMLNTGELFF.